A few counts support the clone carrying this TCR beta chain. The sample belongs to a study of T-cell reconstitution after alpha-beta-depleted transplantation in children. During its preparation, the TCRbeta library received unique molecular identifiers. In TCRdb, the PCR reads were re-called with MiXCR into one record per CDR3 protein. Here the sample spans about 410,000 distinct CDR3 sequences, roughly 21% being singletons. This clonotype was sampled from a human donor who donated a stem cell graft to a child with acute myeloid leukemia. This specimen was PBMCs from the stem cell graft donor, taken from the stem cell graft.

CDR3 DNA sequence: TGCAGTGCTAGAGATCCCCTCAGCGGCGGAAGCACAGATACGCAGTATTTT. This codes for CSARDPLSGGSTDTQYF. The chain links TRBV20-1 to TRBJ2-3; the D gene is possibly TRBD2 (5 bases). The CDR3 covers 17 residues. CDR1 is DFQATT, CDR2 SNEGSKA, per germline (reference sequence). V lost 0 bases and J 0 bases, leaving 16 bases between the germline ends.